This T cell receptor beta chain was observed in a study of neoadjuvant anti-PD-1 for oral cavity cancer. Libraries were prepared by immunoSEQ multiplex PCR; TCRdb keeps only in-frame clonotypes and omits some of them. The data show some 15,000 clones, with roughly 73% seen just once and about 2.7% held by the top ten. Germline values: CDR1 KGHSH, CDR2 LQKENI. The V and J ends lost 3 bases and 3 bases respectively, with 8 bases between them. The CDR3 is 13 amino acids. The sample consisted of PBMCs, taken before nivolumab (anti-PD-1) treatment. The TCR comes from a person aged 35-79 years with oral cavity squamous cell carcinoma. The chain recombines TRBV18 with TRBJ1-2; D gene uncertain. The CDR3 loop reads CASSPGSDYGYTF. The DNA of the CDR3 is TGTGCCAGCTCACCTGGGAGTGACTATGGCTACACCTTC.